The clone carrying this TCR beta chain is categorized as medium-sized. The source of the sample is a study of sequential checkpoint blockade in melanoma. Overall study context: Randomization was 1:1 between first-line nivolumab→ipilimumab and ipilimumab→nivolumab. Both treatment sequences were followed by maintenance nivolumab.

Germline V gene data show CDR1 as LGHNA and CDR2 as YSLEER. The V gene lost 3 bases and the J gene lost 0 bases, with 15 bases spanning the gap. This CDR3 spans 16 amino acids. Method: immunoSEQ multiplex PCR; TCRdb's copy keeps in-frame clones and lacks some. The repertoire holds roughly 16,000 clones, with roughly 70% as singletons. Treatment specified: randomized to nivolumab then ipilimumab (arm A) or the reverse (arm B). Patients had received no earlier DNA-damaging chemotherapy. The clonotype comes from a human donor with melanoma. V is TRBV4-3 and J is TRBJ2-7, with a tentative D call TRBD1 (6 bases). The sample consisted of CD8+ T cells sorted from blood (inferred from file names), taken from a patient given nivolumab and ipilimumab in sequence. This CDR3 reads CASSQDSTGSSYEQYF. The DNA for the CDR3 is TGCGCCAGCAGCCAGGACTCCACAGGGAGCTCCTACGAGCAGTACTTC.